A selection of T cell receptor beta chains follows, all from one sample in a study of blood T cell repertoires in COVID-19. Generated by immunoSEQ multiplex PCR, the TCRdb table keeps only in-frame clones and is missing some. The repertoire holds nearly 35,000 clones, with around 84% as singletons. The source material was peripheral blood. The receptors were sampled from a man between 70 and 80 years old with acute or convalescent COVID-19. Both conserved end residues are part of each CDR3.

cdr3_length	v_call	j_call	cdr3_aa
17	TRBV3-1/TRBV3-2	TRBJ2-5	CASSLGSSGGAWKTQYF
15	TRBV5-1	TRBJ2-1	CASSVGQGPYNEQFF
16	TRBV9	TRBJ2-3	CASSVAGTSGQDTQYF
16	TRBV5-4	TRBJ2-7	CASSLGYRQGIDEQYF
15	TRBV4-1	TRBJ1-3	CASRHVGTAGNTIYF
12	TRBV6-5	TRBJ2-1	CASNTLVNEQFF
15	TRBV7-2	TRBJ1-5	CASSLDRGGNQPQHF
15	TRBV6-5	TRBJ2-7	CASRKGLAGEYEQYF
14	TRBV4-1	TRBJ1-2	CASSQLGVRGGYTF
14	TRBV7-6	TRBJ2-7	CASSFLTGVGEQYF
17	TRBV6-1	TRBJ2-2	CASSDEGLAGGPGELFF
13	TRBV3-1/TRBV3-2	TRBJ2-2	CASRPQGGGELFF
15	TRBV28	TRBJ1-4	CASRDLDRGYEKLFF
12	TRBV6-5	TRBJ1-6	CASSPGYPPLHF